The 25 T cell receptor beta chains below all came from one sample that was sequenced in a study of OX40 agonist ivuxolimab in advanced cancers. TCRdb's table, derived via immunoSEQ multiplex PCR, lists solely in-frame clones and lacks some. The sample records about 16,000 clones, 86% being singletons. Sequences were derived from CD4+ or CD8+ T cells sorted from blood, sampled in a trial of the OX40 agonist ivuxolimab. The receptor source for this set is an adult with an advanced solid tumor such as melanoma, head and neck, liver or kidney cancer.

This clone appeared a single time. The chain employs TRBV6-5 and TRBJ2-7, with a possible D match to TRBD2 (5 bases). V shed 7 bases and J shed 6 bases, with 13 bases lying between them. The CDR3 covers 12 residues. Germline CDR1 and CDR2: MNHEY and SVGAGI. CDR3 in amino acids: CASTTRVGEQYF. The CDR3 DNA is TGTGCCAGCACCACTAGGGTTGGCGAGCAGTACTTC.

This chain links TRBV5-5 with TRBJ2-7; no clear D gene. Trimming stripped 4 bases from V and 2 bases from J, with 13 bases between. CDR3 length equals 14 residues. Germline values: CDR1 SGHKS, CDR2 YYEKEE (reference sequence). The CDR3 protein is CASSPSWTAYEQYF. The CDR3 DNA is TGTGCCAGCAGCCCCAGTTGGACGGCCTACGAGCAGTACTTC.

This chain uses TRBV5-1 with TRBJ2-7; 9 positions match TRBD1. Losses at the gene ends were 4 bases for V and 4 bases for J; bases not matched to a gene: 9. This CDR3 spans 15 amino acids. The germline gives CDR1 SGHRS, CDR2 YFSETQ. CDR3 in DNA: TGCGCCAGCAGCGGGTCCGGGACAGGGTCTTACGAGCAGTACTTC. This gives the protein CASSGSGTGSYEQYF.

This clone was observed a handful of times. The rearrangement joins TRBV28 to TRBJ1-2; no definite D call. The CDR3 spans 12 residues. Germline V gene data show CDR1 as MDHEN and CDR2 as SYDVKM. Trimming removed 3 bases at V and 4 bases at J, with 6 bases between. The CDR3, as DNA: TGTGCCAGCAGTTTTTTAATCTATGGCTACACCTTC. Its protein is CASSFLIYGYTF.

The rearrangement links TRBV5-6 to TRBJ2-1; D is ambiguous. V was clipped by 4 bases and J by 8 bases, with 22 bases between them. Germline-derived CDR1 and CDR2 are SGHDT and YYEEEE. The CDR3 has 16 residues. CDR3 nucleotide sequence: TGTGCCAGCAGCACCCCGCGGATTACTCAGGTGTATGAGCAGTTCTTC. Translation gives CASSTPRITQVYEQFF.

As concerns this clone: At one end the junction does not follow the germline gene, possibly because of a read error. The CDR3 protein is CASSLPSTGFSTDAQYF. CDR3 bases: TGCGCCAGCAGCTTGCCTTCTACAGGGTTTAGCACAGATGCGCAGTATTTT. J is TRBJ2-3 and V is TRBV5-1; a possible D gene is TRBD1 (6 bases). CDR3 length: 17 amino acids. Germline V lookup: CDR1 SGHRS, CDR2 YFSETQ.

CDR3 amino acids: CASSYIGTSGTLGLYF. DNA for the CDR3: TGTGCCAGCAGTTACATAGGAACTAGCGGGACCTTAGGTCTGTACTTC. V is TRBV6-6 and J is TRBJ2-7; TRBD2 matches 10 bases. Per the germline V gene, CDR1 is MNHNY and CDR2 is SVGAGI (reference sequence). This CDR3 has 16 residues. V shed 2 bases and J 12 bases; nucleotides not matched to a gene: 16.

The chain recombines TRBV25-1 with TRBJ1-2, with unresolved D. CDR1 is MGHDK, CDR2 SYGVNS, per germline. The V gene lost 3 bases and the J gene lost 4 bases, with 3 bases spanning the gap. The CDR3 totals 11 residues. The CDR3 sequence is CASSELYGYTF. The CDR3 coding sequence is TGTGCCAGCAGTGAGCTCTATGGCTACACCTTC.

The chain has TRBV5-1 and TRBJ2-2; 7 bases are a match to TRBD1. The CDR3 totals 16 residues. V shed 3 bases, J shed 0 bases, and the junction held 5 bases outside the gene matches. CDR1 and CDR2 (germline): SGHRS, YFSETQ. The CDR3 DNA follows: TGCGCCAGCAGCTGGGGGACAGTCTCGAACACCGGGGAGCTGTTTTTT. This encodes CASSWGTVSNTGELFF.

The sample holds one count of this clone. V and J are TRBV11-1 and TRBJ2-3; no clear D gene. This CDR3 comprises 14 residues. The germline V gene has CDR1 SGHAT and CDR2 FQDESV (reference sequence). The germline V and J ends were trimmed by 3 bases and 2 bases, with 9 bases remaining between them. CDR3 sequence: CASSLIRNTDTQYF. For the CDR3, the DNA is TGTGCCAGCAGCTTGATCAGGAACACAGATACGCAGTATTTT.

The chain couples TRBV5-1 to TRBJ1-1; TRBD1 is a possible D gene (6 bases). CDR1 and CDR2 from the germline V gene are SGHRS and YFSETQ. There are 15 residues in the CDR3. V was shortened by 6 bases and J by 1 base, with 16 bases between the two germline ends. This chain's CDR3 is CASTQQGTSNTEAFF. In DNA form, the CDR3 reads TGCGCCAGCACCCAACAGGGTACCTCGAACACTGAAGCTTTCTTT.

This clone was counted a few times. The rearrangement uses TRBV25-1 and TRBJ2-1; no firm D call. Germline lookup yields CDR1 MGHDK and CDR2 SYGVNS. The V gene lost 4 bases and the J gene lost 2 bases, with 9 bases spanning the gap. This CDR3 is built from 14 residues. CDR3 residues: CASSGVATYNEQFF. CDR3 nucleotide sequence: TGTGCCAGCAGTGGGGTGGCTACCTACAATGAGCAGTTCTTC.

The chain carries TRBV2 and TRBJ1-4, with D possibly matching TRBD1 (6 bases). The V gene lost 4 bases and the J gene lost 10 bases, with 19 bases spanning the gap. Germline CDR1 SNHLY, CDR2 FYNNEI. CDR3 size: 15 residues. The CDR3, as DNA: TGTGCCAGCAGTGGATTACAGGGCCGTGTGGGAAAACTGTTTTTT. Amino acids: CASSGLQGRVGKLFF.

The V and J genes are TRBV5-4 and TRBJ2-3; 9 bases fit TRBD1. The CDR3 contains 16 residues. V shed 4 bases, J shed 6 bases, and the junction held 12 bases outside the gene matches. The germline CDR1 and CDR2 sequences are SGHNT and YYREEE (reference sequence). This CDR3 reads CASSPSPGQGGDTQYF. CDR3 coding DNA: TGTGCCAGCAGCCCAAGTCCGGGACAGGGTGGGGATACGCAGTATTTT.

This chain uses TRBV7-7 with TRBJ2-1, with a weak D call TRBD2 (6 bases). The length of the CDR3 is 14 residues. Trimming left V 4 bases short and J 5 bases short, with 12 bases between. CDR1 and CDR2 from the germline V gene are SSHAT and FNYEAQ (reference sequence). The CDR3 sequence is CASSSNPGDNEQFF. The CDR3 nucleotides are TGTGCCAGCAGCTCCAACCCGGGGGACAATGAGCAGTTCTTC.

The V gene is TRBV19, the J gene TRBJ2-1, with unresolved D. The V gene lost 4 bases and the J gene lost 6 bases, with 13 bases spanning the gap. Germline V lookup: CDR1 LNHDA, CDR2 SQIVND (reference sequence). CDR3 length: 14 amino acids. CDR3 DNA sequence: TGTGCCAGTAGTAATCAAGGCTCGAGCAATGAGCAGTTCTTC. Its translation is CASSNQGSSNEQFF.

The CDR3 sequence is CASSRGGAGYTF. CDR3 sequence (DNA): TGTGCCAGTAGCAGAGGGGGCGCGGGCTACACCTTC. The chain is built from TRBV19 and TRBJ1-2; 7 bases match TRBD1. This CDR3 is 12 amino acids long. Germline lookup yields CDR1 LNHDA and CDR2 SQIVND (reference sequence). V gave up 6 bases and J gave up 8 bases; unmatched junction bases: 6.

This clone was picked up a small number of times. V and J are TRBV19 and TRBJ2-3, with D unclear. The CDR3 loop spans 13 amino acids. CDR1 is LNHDA and CDR2 is SQIVND in the germline V gene (reference sequence). V was pared by 3 bases and J by 1 base, with 5 bases between. The CDR3 DNA follows: TGTGCCAGTAGTATTCCTGGCACAGATACGCAGTATTTT. As protein: CASSIPGTDTQYF.

This chain links TRBV28 with TRBJ2-3, with TRBD2 matching over 10 bases. Germline CDR1 is MDHEN and CDR2 is SYDVKM. The CDR3 consists of 15 residues. V shed 5 bases and J 7 bases; nucleotides not matched to a gene: 9. CDR3 sequence (DNA): TGTGCCAGCAGTCCAACGGGACTAGCGATACATACGCAGTATTTT. Protein: CASSPTGLAIHTQYF.

The V gene is TRBV14, the J gene TRBJ1-3; TRBD1 matches 7 bases. The germline CDR1 and CDR2 sequences are SGHDN and FVKESK. V shed 3 bases and J 2 bases; nucleotides not matched to a gene: 4. The CDR3 is 15 residues long. For the CDR3, the DNA is TGTGCCAGCAGCCATGCCGGGACAGCTGGAAACACCATATATTTT. Residues: CASSHAGTAGNTIYF.

This rearrangement joins TRBV4-1 to TRBJ2-5; 8 bases line up with TRBD2. Germline CDR1 and CDR2: MGHRA and YSYEKL. The CDR3 is 12 amino acids. V lost 4 bases and J lost 9; bases outside the gene matches: 4. The CDR3 DNA follows: TGCGCCAGCAGCCCCCGCGGGGGGCCCCAGTACTTC. It yields the protein CASSPRGGPQYF.

A single count supports this clone. The chain couples TRBV29-1 to TRBJ1-5; maybe TRBD1 (6 bases). Trimming shortened V by 4 bases and J by 7 bases, and 14 bases separated the two germline ends. In germline, CDR1 is SQVTM, CDR2 ANQGSEA. The CDR3 totals 13 residues. CDR3 coding DNA: TGCAGCGTTGCTACAGGGAGGGAACAGCCCCAGCATTTT. It yields the protein CSVATGREQPQHF.

This chain connects TRBV4-2 to TRBJ2-5; 12 positions agree with TRBD2. CDR1 is LGHNA and CDR2 is YNFKEQ in the germline V gene. This CDR3 comprises 19 residues. V shed 0 bases and J 1 base; nucleotides not matched to a gene: 9. The CDR3 loop reads CASSQDLSWTSGIQETQYF. The CDR3 bases are TGTGCCAGCAGCCAAGATTTGAGTTGGACTAGCGGGATCCAAGAGACCCAGTACTTC.

This clone has only a few counts. This chain joins TRBV29-1 and TRBJ1-5; TRBD1 is a possible D gene (5 bases). In germline, CDR1 is SQVTM, CDR2 ANQGSEA. The CDR3 sequence is 13 residues long. Trimming cost V 4 bases and J 7 bases, with 14 bases left between them. CDR3 in amino acids: CSVGAGTYQPQHF. The CDR3 DNA reads as TGCAGCGTTGGTGCGGGGACCTACCAGCCCCAGCATTTT.

This chain uses TRBV27 with TRBJ2-7; the D gene is possibly TRBD2 (6 bases). The length of the CDR3 is 14 residues. Trimming removed 2 bases at V and 3 bases at J, with 11 bases between. The germline V gene has CDR1 MNHEY and CDR2 SMNVEV (reference sequence). This CDR3 is CASSLAGILYEQYF. DNA of the CDR3: TGTGCCAGCAGTTTAGCGGGGATTCTCTACGAGCAGTACTTC.